This is a list of T cell receptor beta chains from one sample in a study of response to subunit inactivated influenza vaccine. TCRdb redid the calling of the RT-PCR reads with MiXCR, one entry per CDR3 protein. The sample has some 500,000 distinct CDR3 sequences, approximately 24% seen once. The sequences come from CD4+ T cells sorted from PBMCs, collected roughly 5 days after vaccination. The receptor source for this set is a man in his fifties who received an inactivated influenza vaccine. Both conserved end residues are part of each CDR3.

V gene	J gene	CDR3 protein
TRBV24-1	TRBJ2-1	CATSDSTGYEQFF
TRBV4-3	TRBJ1-4	CASSVRADGQNEKLFF
TRBV28	TRBJ1-1	CASSRLSGVGEAFF
TRBV20-1	TRBJ2-2	CSATKRGGATGELFF
TRBV12-3/TRBV12-4	TRBJ2-2	CASRQVPTQELFF
TRBV20-1	TRBJ2-1	CCARTTTSGPYNEQFF
TRBV29-1	TRBJ2-3	CSGTGRGGSTDTQYF
TRBV30	TRBJ2-1	CAWSGLGGGKSSYNEQFF
TRBV29-1	TRBJ2-1	CSVEGTGGAEQFF
TRBV15	TRBJ2-1	CATSREDRVEQFF
TRBV6-1	TRBJ1-3	CASSSGGTGGNTIYF
TRBV30	TRBJ2-1	CAWNLAGGPLNEQFF
TRBV12-3/TRBV12-4	TRBJ2-1	CASSLTSSEQFF
TRBV20-1	TRBJ1-2	CSARGFNYGYTF
TRBV12-3/TRBV12-4	TRBJ2-3	CASRISGGRGDTQYF
TRBV6-1	TRBJ1-6	CASKAGVTSPLHF
TRBV4-2	TRBJ2-2	CASSQVTGAAGELFF
TRBV20-1	TRBJ2-5	CSARDLASLETQYF
TRBV11-2	TRBJ2-1	CASSLDRNSYEQFF
TRBV11-2	TRBJ2-5	CASSSTNWGYETQYF
TRBV7-9	TRBJ2-1	CASSSSLIAGANNEQFF
TRBV29-1	TRBJ2-3	CSALSGSTDTQYF
TRBV20-1	TRBJ1-1	CSAKGQGLGNTEAFF
TRBV28	TRBJ1-1	CASSLPQGNTEAFF
TRBV29-1	TRBJ2-5	CSGWDSQETQYF
TRBV7-9	TRBJ2-2	CASSLEAVGELFF
TRBV18	TRBJ2-7	CASSPGAVISYEQYF
TRBV10-3	TRBJ1-2	CAISPREYGYTF
TRBV20-1	TRBJ2-5	CSASRLDRGLVTQYF
TRBV20-1	TRBJ1-2	CSANPGNYGYTF
TRBV3-1	TRBJ2-1	CATCHDRGRYNEQFF
TRBV6-2/TRBV6-3	TRBJ2-7	CASSFPGRRDEQYF
TRBV5-1	TRBJ2-2	CASSLERGGHTFLDTGELFF
TRBV5-1	TRBJ1-2	CASSATSGTTGGYTF
TRBV20-1	TRBJ1-2	CSARAQGARGYTF
TRBV5-1	TRBJ2-1	CASSLDEGRNEQFF
TRBV20-1	TRBJ2-5	CSAPNYRGTETQYF
TRBV5-1	TRBJ2-1	CASSLRGGASYNEQFF
TRBV12-3/TRBV12-4	TRBJ2-1	CASRRDRGSYNEQFF
TRBV5-1	TRBJ1-4	CASGPRGIGEKLFF